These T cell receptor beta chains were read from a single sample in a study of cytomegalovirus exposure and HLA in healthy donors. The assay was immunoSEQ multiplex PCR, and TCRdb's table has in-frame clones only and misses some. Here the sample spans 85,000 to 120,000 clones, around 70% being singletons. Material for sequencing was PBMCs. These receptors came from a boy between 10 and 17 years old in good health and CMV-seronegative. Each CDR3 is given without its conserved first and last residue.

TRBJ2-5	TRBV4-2	ASSQGVAGGAETQY
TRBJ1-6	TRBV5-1	ASRQGSESPLH
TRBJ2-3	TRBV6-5	ASSSPSQALDTQY
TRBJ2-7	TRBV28	ASSFRSPTRGFEQY
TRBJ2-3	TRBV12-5	ASGLATVTDTQY
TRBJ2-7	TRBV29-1	SVRDRTYEQY
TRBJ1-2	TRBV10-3	AISAVWGYT
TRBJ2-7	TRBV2	ASGRVTYEQY
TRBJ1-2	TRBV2	ASRRDRGDYGYT
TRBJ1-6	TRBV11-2	ASRPGQHNSPLH
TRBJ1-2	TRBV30	AWDIGAQANGYT
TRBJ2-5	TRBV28	ASTTPGQGSQETQY
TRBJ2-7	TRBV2	ASSIGLAGGGYEQY
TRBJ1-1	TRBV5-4	ASSFSGGRTEAF
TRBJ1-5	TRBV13	ASSPSRGRHSNQPQH
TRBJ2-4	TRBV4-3	ASSQDPRGGANIQY
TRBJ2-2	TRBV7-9	ASSLEELPNTGELF
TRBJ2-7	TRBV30	AWGQDYEQY
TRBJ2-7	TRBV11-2	ASSSRDRKNYEQY
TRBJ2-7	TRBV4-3	ASSPGQTYEQY
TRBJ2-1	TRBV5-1	ASSVASGRVSIEQF
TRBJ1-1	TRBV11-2	ASSLQAAGSTEAF